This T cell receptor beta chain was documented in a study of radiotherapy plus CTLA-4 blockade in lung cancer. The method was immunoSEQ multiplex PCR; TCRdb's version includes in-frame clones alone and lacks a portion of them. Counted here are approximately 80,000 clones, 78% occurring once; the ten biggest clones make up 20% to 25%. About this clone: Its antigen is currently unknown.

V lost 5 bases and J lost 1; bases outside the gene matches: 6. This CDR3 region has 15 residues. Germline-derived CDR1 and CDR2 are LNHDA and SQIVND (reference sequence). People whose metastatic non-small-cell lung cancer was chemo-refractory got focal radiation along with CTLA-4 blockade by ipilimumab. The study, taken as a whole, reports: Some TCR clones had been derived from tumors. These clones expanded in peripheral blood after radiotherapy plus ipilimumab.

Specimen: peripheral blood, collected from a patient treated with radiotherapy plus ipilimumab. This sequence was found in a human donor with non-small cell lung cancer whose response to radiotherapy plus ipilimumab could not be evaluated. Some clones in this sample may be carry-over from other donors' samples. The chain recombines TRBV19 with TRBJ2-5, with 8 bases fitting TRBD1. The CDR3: CASSPLDRVQETQYF. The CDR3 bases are TGTGCCAGTAGTCCGCTGGACAGGGTCCAAGAGACCCAGTACTTC.